This T cell receptor beta chain was observed in a study of metastatic and nonmetastatic thyroid tumors. Study at large: Patients with malignant and benign thyroid disease provided blood and tumor or nodule tissue, whose repertoires were compared. Study-level points and caveats: Significantly higher TCR beta diversity was reportedly seen in malignant thyroid tumors than benign nodules, in blood and tumor.

CDR3 size: 17 residues. With 5 bases clipped from V and 2 bases from J, the junction kept 11 bases outside the gene matches. Germline V gene sequence: CDR1 MNHNS, CDR2 SASEGT. Sample share makes this clone medium-sized. Its antigen is not known. No patient received treatment before thyroid surgery. Original handling: The study's classifier, a distant-metastasis tool for papillary thyroid cancer, was built using CDR3 differences across clinicopathological groups. TCRdb recomputed clones from the PCR reads via MiXCR. In this record, the V and J calls reflect TCRdb's handling and not the investigators' own analysis. The sample lists more than 9,500 clones; roughly 11% were seen once.

Source material: tumor tissue. This chain uses TRBV6-1 with TRBJ2-2; 7 nucleotides line up with TRBD1. The TCR was taken from a female donor with papillary thyroid cancer or a benign thyroid nodule (not recorded which). Some clones in this sample may be carry-over from other donors' samples. CDR3 sequence (DNA): TGTGCCAGCAGTTTGACACCTGGGACAGCCAACACCGGGGAGCTGTTTTTT. Protein sequence: CASSLTPGTANTGELFF.